The clone carrying this T cell receptor beta chain appeared many times. The sample comes from a study of read filtering for tumor transcriptome and immune sequencing. The CDR3 runs 19 residues. Deletions cut 3 bases from V and 2 bases from J, with 23 bases between. From 350 to 500 ng of RNA, a library with molecular barcoded alpha/delta and beta/gamma adaptors was made. TCRdb re-called the reads through MiXCR, storing one row per CDR3 protein. The sample records approximately 62,000 distinct CDR3 sequences, around 19% being singletons. The specimen sequenced was a population of CD138-negative cells sorted from bone marrow. This TCR derives from a donor aged 40 or older with multiple myeloma. The chain employs TRBV12-3 or TRBV12-4 and TRBJ2-1, with D perhaps TRBD2 (5 bases). The CDR3: CASSFAEAGSRPPYNEQFF. CDR3 nucleotide sequence: TGTGCCAGCAGTTTTGCGGAAGCTGGGAGTAGGCCCCCCTACAATGAGCAGTTCTTC.